These 16 T cell receptor beta chains came from one sample sequenced in a study of shared clonotypes between healthy human individuals. Generated by immunoSEQ multiplex PCR, the TCRdb table keeps only in-frame clones and is missing some. The table includes some 1.1 million clones, 60% to 85% detected once. Sequences were obtained from memory CD4+ T cells from PBMCs. Subset noted: CD45RA-negative fraction. The receptor source for this set is a man younger than 35 in good health. Some clones in this sample may be carry-over from other donors' samples.

This clone has a handful of counts. V is TRBV29-1 and J is TRBJ1-1; 7 bases are a match to TRBD1. V trimming: 5 bases; J trimming: 10 bases; junction bases outside the gene matches: 7. Germline-derived CDR1 and CDR2 are SQVTM and ANQGSEA. The CDR3 extends over 11 amino acids. The CDR3 loop reads CSVSGTEGAFF. CDR3 nucleotides: TGCAGCGTTTCCGGGACAGAAGGAGCTTTCTTT.

The chain combines TRBV29-1 with TRBJ2-2; D gene uncertain. The germline V gene has CDR1 SQVTM and CDR2 ANQGSEA. CDR3 size: 13 residues. V lost 6 bases and J lost 5, with 13 bases in between. CDR3 loop: CSVLFFLTGELFF. CDR3 nucleotides: TGCAGCGTCCTCTTTTTTCTGACCGGGGAGCTGTTTTTT.

As regards this clone: The sample carries other DNA sequences with the same CDR3. The rearrangement links TRBV10-3 to TRBJ2-6; D is ambiguous. Trimming pared 6 bases from V and 4 bases from J, leaving 4 bases between. Germline V gene data show CDR1 as ENHRY and CDR2 as SYGVKD. This CDR3 comprises 12 residues. The CDR3 loop is CAISGGANVLTF. The CDR3 DNA sequence: TGTGCCATCAGCGGAGGGGCCAACGTCCTGACTTTC.

This chain connects TRBV5-1 to TRBJ1-2, with TRBD1 matching 10 bases. The V gene's germline CDR1 is SGHRS and CDR2 YFSETQ. The V and J ends lost 4 bases and 6 bases, in that order; junction bases with no gene match: 6. This CDR3 is 14 amino acids long. CDR3 residues: CASSQTGGWDGYTF. The CDR3 DNA reads TGCGCCAGCAGCCAGACAGGGGGCTGGGATGGCTACACCTTC.

This chain uses TRBV27 with TRBJ2-7, with 7 bases that match TRBD2. The CDR3 consists of 13 residues. V lost 8 bases and J lost 4; bases outside the gene matches: 8. Germline CDR1 reads MNHEY; CDR2 reads SMNVEV (reference sequence). This CDR3 reads CASRRGLLYEQYF. The CDR3 DNA reads TGTGCCAGCCGCCGGGGACTATTGTACGAGCAGTACTTC.

This clone appeared a few times. V and J are TRBV7-7 and TRBJ2-7; 7 bases agree with TRBD2. The J segment lost 7 bases and the V segment lost 6 bases, leaving 9 bases of the junction unmatched. Germline lookup yields CDR1 SSHAT and CDR2 FNYEAQ (reference sequence). This CDR3 spans 13 amino acids. The CDR3 region has the DNA TGTGCCAGCAGTATGGAGGTGGGAGGGGAGCAGTACTTC. Translated, it gives CASSMEVGGEQYF. Using reference TRBV7-7 and TRBJ2-7 for the parts outside the CDR3, the full variable domain is GAGVSQSPRYKVTKRGQDVTLRCDPISSHATLYWYQQALGQGPEFLTYFNYEAQPDKSGLPSDRFSAERPEGSISTLTIQRTEQRDSAMYRCASSMEVGGEQYFGPGTRLTVT.

This chain links TRBV29-1 with TRBJ2-7, with D unclear. Germline values: CDR1 SQVTM, CDR2 ANQGSEA. V was pared by 0 bases and J by 0 bases, with 9 bases between. This CDR3 is 14 amino acids long. This CDR3 reads CSVEDPKGSYEQYF. In DNA, the CDR3 is TGCAGCGTTGAAGACCCGAAGGGCTCCTACGAGCAGTACTTC.

The rearrangement joins TRBV4-1 to TRBJ2-7, with 9 positions matching TRBD2. V gave up 2 bases and J gave up 2 bases; unmatched junction bases: 7. Germline V gene lookup returns CDR1 MGHRA and CDR2 YSYEKL. This CDR3 is built from 16 residues. DNA for the CDR3: TGCGCCAGCAGCCAACCTAGCGGGATTCCCCCCTACGAGCAGTACTTC. Protein sequence: CASSQPSGIPPYEQYF.

The V and J genes are TRBV5-1 and TRBJ1-3; TRBD1 matches at 9 bases. CDR1 SGHRS and CDR2 YFSETQ come from the germline V gene. Trimming took 3 bases from V and 3 from J; bases not matched to a gene: 7. The CDR3 is 16 residues long. The CDR3 sequence: CASSWGQGAFGNTIYF. The CDR3, as DNA: TGCGCCAGCAGCTGGGGACAGGGAGCATTTGGAAACACCATATATTTT.

V is TRBV6-5 and J is TRBJ2-2, with no clear D. V lost 7 bases to trimming and J lost 1 base, with 7 bases between them. CDR1 and CDR2 (germline): MNHEY, SVGAGI. The CDR3 is 13 amino acids. The CDR3 DNA reads TGTGCCAGCATTAGGGAGAACACCGGGGAGCTGTTTTTT. Its translation is CASIRENTGELFF.

V usage is TRBV11-2 and J usage is TRBJ1-3, with a weak D call TRBD1 (5 bases). The CDR3 has 16 residues. Trimming removed 6 bases from V and 1 base from J, with 16 bases in between. Germline assignment: CDR1 SGHAT and CDR2 FQNNGV. CDR3 bases: TGTGCCAGCAGTAGCCAACGGGGGATTTCTGGAAACACCATATATTTT. Its protein is CASSSQRGISGNTIYF.

The genes are TRBV5-4 and TRBJ2-5; 9 bases agree with TRBD2. The V and J ends lost 4 bases and 1 base, in that order; junction bases with no gene match: 14. Germline CDR1 reads SGHNT; CDR2 reads YYREEE (reference sequence). The CDR3 length is 18 residues. The CDR3 nucleotides are TGTGCCAGCAGCCCTAGACTAGCGGAGTCAGCATTCCAAGAGACCCAGTACTTC. This encodes CASSPRLAESAFQETQYF.

This clone has only a few counts. The sample carries other DNA sequences with the same CDR3. The rearrangement uses TRBV5-6 and TRBJ1-3; D gene unclear. This CDR3 has 14 residues. With 1 base removed from V and 2 bases from J, the gap between germline ends came to 7 bases. Germline V gene sequence: CDR1 SGHDT, CDR2 YYEEEE. The CDR3 here is CASSLRGPGNTIYF. The CDR3 DNA follows: TGTGCCAGCAGCTTGAGAGGGCCTGGAAACACCATATATTTT.

The chain is built from TRBV6-1 and TRBJ2-1; TRBD2 is a possible D gene (5 bases). The CDR3 spans 14 residues. V lost 6 bases and J 2 bases, leaving 11 bases between the germline ends. Germline V CDR1 and CDR2: MNHNS, SASEGT. The CDR3 coding sequence is TGTGCCAGCAGGGACTCTAGGACCTACAATGAGCAGTTCTTC. As protein: CASRDSRTYNEQFF.

The chain employs TRBV6-6 and TRBJ1-1; unclear D gene. The CDR3 is 14 residues long. Germline loops: CDR1 MNHNY, CDR2 SVGAGI (reference sequence). The ends were cut back, 2 bases at V and 1 base at J, with 8 bases in the middle. CDR3 coding DNA: TGTGCCAGCAGTTACGCGGGAACGAACACTGAAGCTTTCTTT. Its protein product is CASSYAGTNTEAFF.

For this clone: This may be a read error: a much more frequent sequence differs by one nucleotide. The chain has TRBV28 and TRBJ2-3, with D maybe TRBD1 (6 bases). The length of the CDR3 is 20 residues. The germline V and J ends were trimmed by 1 base and 0 bases, with 23 bases remaining between them. Germline V lookup: CDR1 MDHEN, CDR2 SYDVKM. The CDR3 sequence: CASSLSVFGRGLVSTDTQYF. CDR3 coding DNA: TGTGCCAGCAGTTTATCAGTATTCGGCAGGGGCCTAGTTAGCACAGATACGCAGTATTTT.